This TCR beta chain was retrieved from a study of blood T cells in healthy people across ages. The study, taken as a whole, reports: Comparison with aged donors showed that long-lived donors had more naive CD4+ cells and higher diversity.

As for this clonotype: The antigen is undetermined.

Alongside a J-beta primer mix, a sample-barcoded 5' primer served in a second PCR lasting roughly 7 to 12 cycles. Every individual sample yielded 2.5 million or more paired-end reads (each containing CDR3). TCRdb reprocessed the 5' RACE reads with MiXCR, giving one entry per CDR3 protein. The sample records about 1.4 million distinct CDR3 sequences, almost 60% being singletons. The ends were cut back, 1 base at V and 3 bases at J, with 18 bases in the middle. The CDR3 sequence is 17 residues long. Germline assignment: CDR1 SGHDN and CDR2 FVKESK. Sequencing was done on a sample of blood. The chain has TRBV14 and TRBJ1-2; D is unresolved. The source of this sequence is a man between 18 and 35 years old in good health. CDR3 sequence reads: CASSQVPLQEGDYGYTF. In DNA, the CDR3 is TGTGCCAGCAGCCAAGTCCCCCTCCAAGAGGGCGACTATGGCTACACCTTC. Supplemented by reference TRBV14 and TRBJ1-2, the full variable domain reads EAGVTQFPSHSVIEKGQTVTLRCDPISGHDNLYWYRRVMGKEIKFLLHFVKESKQDESGMPNNRFLAERTGGTYSTLKVQPAELEDSGVYFCASSQVPLQEGDYGYTFGSGTRLTVV.